This TCR beta chain came from a study of regulatory T cells in long-lasting Graves disease. At the level of the study: Treatment with antithyroid drugs for over 5 years, together with positive TSH receptor antibodies, meant persistent Graves' disease.

Germline-derived CDR1 and CDR2 are SGHTA and FQGNSA. The CDR3 totals 14 residues. CDR3 regions were amplified by Arm-PCR using iRepertoire HTBI primers to build TCR beta libraries. TCRdb reprocessed the multiplex PCR reads with MiXCR, giving one entry per CDR3 protein. The sample has a few hundred thousand distinct CDR3 sequences, about a quarter seen once; the top ten hold about 26%. The sample's time point: persistent/refractory GD, antithyroid drugs over 5 years with positive TRAb. Making the TCR library involved RNA that had been extracted from PBMCs. Patients met American Thyroid Association criteria for Graves' disease.

Sequences were derived from peripheral blood mononuclear cells (PBMCs), sampled when the disease was refractory, from a patient treated with antithyroid drugs. This chain joins TRBV7-2 and TRBJ2-5; D may be TRBD1 (6 bases). The J call is in doubt because the DNA end fits TRBJ2-1 better. This TCR was sampled from a female donor with Graves disease. The CDR3 DNA is TGTGCCAGCAGCTTAGGCAGGGGAGACAATGAGCAGTTCTTC. Its protein product is CASSLGRGDNEQFF.